What follows describes a single T cell receptor (beta chain). CDR3 and TCR beta VDJ profiling relied on a genomic DNA template. Via MiXCR, TCRdb re-called the reads, giving one row per CDR3 protein. In the table there are approximately 200,000 distinct CDR3 sequences, roughly half of which are singletons. CDR3 size: 14 residues. CDR1 and CDR2 (germline): WSHSY, SAAADI. Trimming at V came to 7 bases and at J to 4 bases, leaving 5 bases not matched to a gene. The data were obtained in a study of CD8+CD57+ T cells in acquired aplastic anemia. Study-wide background: Each DNA sample taken from sorted CD4+ and CD8+ cells came to approximately 3.3 ug on average.

This clonotype originated in a human donor in good health, serving as a control. Sequencing was done on a sample of sorted CD4+, CD8+, or CD8+CD57+ T cells (not recorded which) from PBMCs. The chain joins TRBV10-2 to TRBJ2-5, with 11 bases aligning to TRBD2. DNA of the CDR3: TGCGCCAGCAACGCCGGGACTAGCGGAGAGACCCAGTACTTC. Residues: CASNAGTSGETQYF.